The rows below give T cell receptor beta chains drawn from one sample of a study of PD-L1 blockade in urothelial cancer. Produced via immunoSEQ multiplex PCR; TCRdb's table is partial and in-frame only. This sample has 60,000 to 70,000 clones, with 75% to 90% found just once. The source was PBMCs, collected around atezolizumab (anti-PD-L1) treatment. All receptors come from a man aged 65 to 85 with urothelial cancer. CDR3s include the opening cysteine and the closing phenylalanine or tryptophan. The D gene is left open where the match is weak. Expanded clones get a size class; other rows say once, few or many, or leave the size out.

v_call	j_call	clone_size	d_call	cdr3_aa	cdr3_nt
TRBV7-3	TRBJ2-1	once	TRBD1	CASSLGQGSYNEQFF	TGTGCCAGCAGCTTGGGACAGGGCTCCTACAATGAGCAGTTCTTC
TRBV29-1	TRBJ2-2	once	NA	CSVVSTNTGELFF	TGCAGCGTTGTATCTACGAACACCGGGGAGCTGTTTTTT
TRBV15	TRBJ2-5	NA	NA	CATRVLVSETQYF	TGTGCCACCAGGGTACTAGTTTCGGAGACCCAGTACTTC
TRBV4-2	TRBJ2-2	NA	TRBD2	CASSPPTSRNTGELFF	TGTGCCAGCAGCCCCCCGACTAGCAGGAACACCGGGGAGCTGTTTTTT
TRBV7-3	TRBJ2-7	NA	NA	CASSPRGGTSMKEEQYF	TGTGCCAGCAGCCCCCGGGGTGGTACATCTATGAAAGAGGAGCAGTACTTC
TRBV4-3	TRBJ2-7	NA	TRBD2	CASSQDPLTSGGGYEQYF	TGCGCCAGCAGCCAAGATCCCCTGACTAGCGGGGGGGGCTACGAGCAGTACTTC
TRBV5-1	TRBJ2-5	NA	TRBD1	CASSYNGQGETQYF	TGCGCCAGCAGCTACAATGGACAGGGGGAGACCCAGTACTTC
TRBV28	TRBJ2-1	NA	TRBD2	CASTMGGRVYNEQFF	TGTGCCAGCACCATGGGGGGGAGAGTCTACAATGAGCAGTTCTTC
TRBV5-4	TRBJ1-1	NA	TRBD1	CASSPGTDPSNTEAFF	TGTGCCAGCAGCCCCGGGACAGATCCTTCTAACACTGAAGCTTTCTTT
TRBV5-6	TRBJ1-5	NA	TRBD1	CASSLARGLDNQPQHF	TGTGCCAGCAGCTTGGCCAGGGGGCTTGACAATCAGCCCCAGCATTTT
TRBV7-9	TRBJ1-2	NA	NA	CASSSGVLNYGYTF	TGTGCCAGCAGCTCAGGGGTCCTTAACTATGGCTACACCTTC
TRBV11-3	TRBJ1-1	few	NA	CASSPGGDAAEAFF	TGTGCCAGCAGCCCCGGGGGGGATGCAGCTGAAGCTTTCTTT
TRBV2	TRBJ1-1	NA	NA	CASSPLRGHGLTEAFF	TGTGCCAGCAGTCCCTTAAGAGGGCACGGTCTCACTGAAGCTTTCTTT
TRBV4-1	TRBJ2-7	NA	NA	CASSQNTGISYEQYF	TGCGCCAGCAGCCAAAATACAGGGATTTCCTACGAGCAGTACTTC
TRBV29-1	TRBJ2-7	NA	NA	CSVEAGSGISSYEQYF	TGCAGCGTTGAAGCGGGTTCCGGGATTAGCTCCTACGAGCAGTACTTC
TRBV4-1	TRBJ2-2	NA	NA	CASSQGITTTGELFF	TGCGCCAGCAGCCAAGGCATAACAACCACCGGGGAGCTGTTTTTT
TRBV5-1	TRBJ2-3	NA	NA	CASSLFTRGNTDTQYF	TGCGCCAGCAGCTTGTTCACTAGGGGGAACACAGATACGCAGTATTTT
TRBV2	TRBJ2-7	NA	TRBD1	CASSGQGYEQYF	TGTGCCAGCAGTGGACAGGGGTACGAGCAGTACTTC
TRBV5-1	TRBJ1-5	few	TRBD1	CASSLEGQGGQPQHF	TGCGCCAGCAGCTTGGAGGGACAGGGGGGCCAGCCCCAGCATTTT
TRBV7-2	TRBJ1-1	NA	NA	CASNPGWGGWTEAFF	TGTGCCAGCAACCCTGGGTGGGGGGGTTGGACTGAAGCTTTCTTT
TRBV9	TRBJ2-2	NA	TRBD2	CASSLYGGITGELFF	TGTGCCAGCAGCCTGTACGGGGGGATCACCGGGGAGCTGTTTTTT
TRBV6-5	TRBJ2-4	NA	TRBD1	CASSYSRQGGKNIQYF	TGTGCCAGCAGTTACTCTCGACAGGGCGGCAAAAACATTCAGTACTTC
TRBV15	TRBJ2-6	NA	NA	CATSNPAGGAGANVLTF	TGTGCCACCAGCAACCCGGCCGGAGGGGCTGGGGCCAACGTCCTGACTTTC
TRBV6-1	TRBJ2-5	NA	NA	CASSEQGKGTQYF	TGTGCCAGCAGTGAACAGGGCAAAGGGACCCAGTACTTC
TRBV7-3	TRBJ2-1	NA	TRBD2	CASSALAGGGEQFF	TGTGCCAGCAGCGCCCTAGCGGGAGGGGGTGAGCAGTTCTTC
TRBV4-1	TRBJ1-1	once	NA	CASSHIGEGTEAFF	TGCGCCAGCAGCCATATCGGGGAGGGGACTGAAGCTTTCTTT
TRBV6-5	TRBJ2-1	NA	TRBD2	CASSSTGLAGDNEQFF	TGTGCCAGCAGTTCGACAGGACTAGCGGGAGACAATGAGCAGTTCTTC
TRBV11-3	TRBJ1-1	once	NA	CASSLARGTEAFF	TGTGCCAGCAGCTTAGCCAGAGGGACTGAAGCTTTCTTT
TRBV21-1	TRBJ2-3	NA	NA	CASSKGGLADDTDTQYF	TGTGCCAGCAGCAAAGGAGGACTAGCTGATGACACAGATACGCAGTATTTT